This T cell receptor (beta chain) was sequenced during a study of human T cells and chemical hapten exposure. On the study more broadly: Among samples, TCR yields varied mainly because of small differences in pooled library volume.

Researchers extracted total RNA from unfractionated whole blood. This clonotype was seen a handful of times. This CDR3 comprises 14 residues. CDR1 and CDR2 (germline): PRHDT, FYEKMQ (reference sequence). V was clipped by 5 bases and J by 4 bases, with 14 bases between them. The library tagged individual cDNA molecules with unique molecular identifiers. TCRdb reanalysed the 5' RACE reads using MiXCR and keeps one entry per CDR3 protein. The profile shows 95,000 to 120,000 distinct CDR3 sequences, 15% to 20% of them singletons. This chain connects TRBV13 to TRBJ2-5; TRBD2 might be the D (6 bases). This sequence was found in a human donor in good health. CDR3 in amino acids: CASSTGLTRETQYF. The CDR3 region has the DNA TGTGCCAGCAGCACCGGACTAACTCGAGAGACCCAGTACTTC. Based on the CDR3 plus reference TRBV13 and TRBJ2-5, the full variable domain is AAGVIQSPRHLIKEKRETATLKCYPIPRHDTVYWYQQGPGQDPQFLISFYEKMQSDKGSIPDRFSAQQFSDYHSELNMSSLELGDSALYFCASSTGLTRETQYFGPGTRLLVL.